A single T cell receptor (beta chain) is shown here with its context. The antigen remains undetermined. The sample originates from a study of cytomegalovirus exposure and HLA in healthy donors. In the study overall: Of around 410 genotyped donors, more than 65% grouped in the Caucasian-associated ancestry cluster. Study outcomes and limitations: A prior analysis recorded that most TCR beta V segments were productive about 90% or about 30% of the time.

Germline trimming cut 3 bases from V and 5 bases from J; bases unmatched to any gene: 11. This CDR3 has 16 residues. Germline lookup yields CDR1 SGHRS and CDR2 YFSETQ. The PCR was carried out with 60 Vbeta primers and 13 Jbeta primers. Produced via immunoSEQ multiplex PCR; TCRdb's table is partial and in-frame only. The sample shows approximately 150,000 clones, roughly 80% of them seen only once. This sequence joins TRBV5-1 and TRBJ2-7; 10 bases align to TRBD2. Sequencing used PBMCs. This receptor was identified in a male donor in good health and CMV-seronegative. CDR3 nucleotides: TGCGCCAGCAGCTCAGGCATTAGCGGGAGGTGGGACGAGCAGTACTTC. Protein: CASSSGISGRWDEQYF. Full variable domain (remainder filled in from reference TRBV5-1 and TRBJ2-7): KAGVTQTPRYLIKTRGQQVTLSCSPISGHRSVSWYQQTPGQGLQFLFEYFSETQRNKGNFPGRFSGRQFSNSRSEMNVSTLELGDSALYLCASSSGISGRWDEQYFGPGTRLTVT.